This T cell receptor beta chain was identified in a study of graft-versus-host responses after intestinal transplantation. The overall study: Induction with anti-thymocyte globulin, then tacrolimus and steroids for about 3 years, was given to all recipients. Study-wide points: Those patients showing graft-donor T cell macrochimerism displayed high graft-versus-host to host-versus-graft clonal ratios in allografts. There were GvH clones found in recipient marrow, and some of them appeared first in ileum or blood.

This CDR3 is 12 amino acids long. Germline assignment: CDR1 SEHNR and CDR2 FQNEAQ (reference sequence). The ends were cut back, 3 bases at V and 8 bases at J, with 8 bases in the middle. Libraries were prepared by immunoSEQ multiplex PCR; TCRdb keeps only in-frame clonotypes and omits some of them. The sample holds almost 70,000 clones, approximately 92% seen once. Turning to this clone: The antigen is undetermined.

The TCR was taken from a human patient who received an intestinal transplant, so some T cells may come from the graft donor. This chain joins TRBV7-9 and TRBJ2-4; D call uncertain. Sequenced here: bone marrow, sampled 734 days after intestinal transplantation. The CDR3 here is CASSLVMHIQYF. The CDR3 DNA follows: TGTGCCAGCAGCTTGGTGATGCACATTCAGTACTTC.